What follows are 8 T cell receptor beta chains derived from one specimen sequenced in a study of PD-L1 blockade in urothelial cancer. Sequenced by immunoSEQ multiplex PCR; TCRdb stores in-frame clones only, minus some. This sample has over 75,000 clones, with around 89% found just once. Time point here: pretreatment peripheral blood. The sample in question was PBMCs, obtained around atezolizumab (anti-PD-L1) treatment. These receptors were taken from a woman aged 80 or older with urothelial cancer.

Written as DNA, the CDR3 is TGTGCCAGCAGCTTACCGACCGGACAGGGGGTCTACGAGCAGTACTTC. Translated, it gives CASSLPTGQGVYEQYF. The chain links TRBV7-9 to TRBJ2-7, with 10 bases aligning to TRBD1. Germline lookup yields CDR1 SEHNR and CDR2 FQNEAQ (reference sequence). The CDR3 is made up of 16 amino acids. Trimming cost V 2 bases and J 3 bases; bases outside gene matches: 7.

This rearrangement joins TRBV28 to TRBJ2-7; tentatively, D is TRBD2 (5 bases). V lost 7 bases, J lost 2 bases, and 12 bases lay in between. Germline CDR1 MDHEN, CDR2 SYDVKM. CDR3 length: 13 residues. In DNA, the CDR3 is TGTGCCAGCATAAAGCGGAACCCCTACGAGCAGTACTTC. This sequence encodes CASIKRNPYEQYF.

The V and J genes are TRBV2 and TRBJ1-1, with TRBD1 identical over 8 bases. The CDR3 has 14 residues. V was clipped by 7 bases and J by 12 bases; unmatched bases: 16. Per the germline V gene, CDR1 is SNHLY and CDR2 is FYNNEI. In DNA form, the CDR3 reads TGTGCCAGCATCACTCAGGGGGCGCCGGGGCCGCCTTTCTTT. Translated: CASITQGAPGPPFF.

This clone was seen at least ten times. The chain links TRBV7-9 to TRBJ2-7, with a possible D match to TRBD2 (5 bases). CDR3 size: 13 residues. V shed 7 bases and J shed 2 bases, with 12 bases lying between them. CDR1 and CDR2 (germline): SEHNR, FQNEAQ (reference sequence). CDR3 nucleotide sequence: TGTGCCAGCATGGGGAGCGAGACCTACGAGCAGTACTTC. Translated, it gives CASMGSETYEQYF.

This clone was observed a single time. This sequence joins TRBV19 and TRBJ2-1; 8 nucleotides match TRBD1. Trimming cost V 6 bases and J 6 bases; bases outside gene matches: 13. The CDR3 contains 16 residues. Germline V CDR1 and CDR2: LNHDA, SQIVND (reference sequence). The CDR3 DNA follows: TGTGCCAGTAGCCGACCAGGGGGCCGGGAAGCCAATGAGCAGTTCTTC. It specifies CASSRPGGREANEQFF.

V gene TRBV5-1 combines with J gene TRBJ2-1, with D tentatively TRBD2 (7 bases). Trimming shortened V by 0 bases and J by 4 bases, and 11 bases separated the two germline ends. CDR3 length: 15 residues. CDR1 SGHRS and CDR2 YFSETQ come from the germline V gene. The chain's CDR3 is CASSLGGGGYNEQFF. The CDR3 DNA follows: TGCGCCAGCAGCTTGGGGGGAGGGGGGTACAATGAGCAGTTCTTC. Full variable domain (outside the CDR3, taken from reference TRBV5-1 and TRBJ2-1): KAGVTQTPRYLIKTRGQQVTLSCSPISGHRSVSWYQQTPGQGLQFLFEYFSETQRNKGNFPGRFSGRQFSNSRSEMNVSTLELGDSALYLCASSLGGGGYNEQFFGPGTRLTVL.

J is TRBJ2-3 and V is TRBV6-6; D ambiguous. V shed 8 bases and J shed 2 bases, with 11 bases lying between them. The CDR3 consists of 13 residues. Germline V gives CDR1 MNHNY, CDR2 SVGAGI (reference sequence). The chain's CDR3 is CASSFPLTDTQYF. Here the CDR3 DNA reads TGTGCCAGCTCTTTTCCACTCACAGATACGCAGTATTTT.

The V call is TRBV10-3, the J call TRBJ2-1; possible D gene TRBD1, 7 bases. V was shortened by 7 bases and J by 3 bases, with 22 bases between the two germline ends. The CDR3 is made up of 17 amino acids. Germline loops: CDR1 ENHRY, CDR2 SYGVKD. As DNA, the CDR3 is TGTGCCATCAAAGGGACAGAGGGGGGTCCAAGCTACAATGAGCAGTTCTTC. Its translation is CAIKGTEGGPSYNEQFF.